Presented here are 7 T cell receptor beta chains from one specimen sequenced in a study of control samples from healthy donors and cancer patients. Libraries were prepared by immunoSEQ multiplex PCR; TCRdb keeps only in-frame clonotypes and omits some of them. The profile shows 250,000 to 300,000 clones, almost 85% of them singletons. The sample taken for sequencing was PBMCs. Receptors were obtained from an older woman with lung cancer.

This rearrangement joins TRBV6-5 to TRBJ1-1; D is perhaps TRBD1 (6 bases). The germline V and J ends were trimmed by 6 bases and 1 base, with 9 bases remaining between them. Germline CDR1 is MNHEY and CDR2 is SVGAGI. This CDR3 spans 13 amino acids. CDR3 nucleotides: TGTGCCAGCAGGGGGGGACAGAACACTGAAGCTTTCTTT. Translation gives CASRGGQNTEAFF.

The V call is TRBV6-5, the J call TRBJ2-7; D gene ambiguous. Germline CDR1 reads MNHEY; CDR2 reads SVGAGI. The CDR3 consists of 12 residues. Trimming removed 6 bases from V and 9 bases from J, with 15 bases in between. CDR3 DNA sequence: TGTGCCAGCAGCCAACCCCCAAGTGCGCAGTACTTC. Translating it yields CASSQPPSAQYF.

The chain recombines TRBV28 with TRBJ2-1; 10 positions agree with TRBD1. The CDR3 has 18 residues. The ends lost 6 bases at V and 2 bases at J; junction bases unmatched: 13. In germline, CDR1 is MDHEN, CDR2 SYDVKM. The CDR3 protein is CASSSEMGQGFTYNEQFF. DNA of the CDR3: TGTGCCAGCAGCTCAGAAATGGGACAGGGGTTTACCTACAATGAGCAGTTCTTC.

This chain connects TRBV18 to TRBJ2-5; D unclear. V gave up 3 bases and J gave up 5 bases, with 22 bases separating them. Germline V gene data show CDR1 as KGHSH and CDR2 as LQKENI. The CDR3 consists of 17 residues. The chain's CDR3 is CASSPFGLRSGSETQYF. Written as DNA, the CDR3 is TGTGCCAGCTCACCGTTTGGGCTCCGCTCCGGGTCGGAGACCCAGTACTTC.

The chain has TRBV28 and TRBJ1-5, with a weak D call TRBD1 (6 bases). Germline V CDR1 and CDR2: MDHEN, SYDVKM. V was trimmed by 5 bases and J by 4 bases, leaving 27 bases between them. CDR3 length: 19 residues. The CDR3 is CASSRRARGQAYPNQPQHF. DNA of the CDR3: TGTGCCAGCAGTAGACGGGCCCGGGGGCAGGCCTACCCGAATCAGCCCCAGCATTTT.

The rearrangement joins TRBV28 to TRBJ1-2, with no clear D. Germline CDR1 and CDR2: MDHEN and SYDVKM. The CDR3 runs to 12 residues. Deletions cut 4 bases from V and 8 bases from J, with 11 bases between. CDR3 sequence: CASSSPPRGYTF. The CDR3 coding sequence is TGTGCCAGCAGTTCGCCCCCGAGGGGCTACACCTTC.

CDR3 DNA: TGTGCCAGCAGCCAATATACTATGGCAGGGGAACGGAATGGCTACACCTTC. This translates into CASSQYTMAGERNGYTF. The chain links TRBV3-1 (or the pseudogene TRBV3-2) to TRBJ1-2; TRBD1 might be the D (6 bases). This CDR3 contains 17 residues. Germline V lookup: CDR1 LGHDT, CDR2 YNNKEL (reference sequence). V was cut by 2 bases and J by 6 bases, with 22 bases left in between.